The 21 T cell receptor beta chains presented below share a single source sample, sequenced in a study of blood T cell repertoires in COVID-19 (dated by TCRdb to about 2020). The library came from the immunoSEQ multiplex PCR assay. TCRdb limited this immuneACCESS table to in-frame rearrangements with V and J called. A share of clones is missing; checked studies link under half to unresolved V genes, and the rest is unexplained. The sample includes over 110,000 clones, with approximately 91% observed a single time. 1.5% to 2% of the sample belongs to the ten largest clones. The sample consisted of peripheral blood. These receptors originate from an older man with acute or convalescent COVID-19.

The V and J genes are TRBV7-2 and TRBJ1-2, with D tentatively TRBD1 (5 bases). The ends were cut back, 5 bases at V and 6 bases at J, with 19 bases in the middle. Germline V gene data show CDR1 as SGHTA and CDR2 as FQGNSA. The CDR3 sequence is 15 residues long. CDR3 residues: CASSAAFPGLNGYTF. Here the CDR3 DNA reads TGTGCCAGCAGCGCCGCCTTCCCGGGACTCAATGGCTACACCTTC.

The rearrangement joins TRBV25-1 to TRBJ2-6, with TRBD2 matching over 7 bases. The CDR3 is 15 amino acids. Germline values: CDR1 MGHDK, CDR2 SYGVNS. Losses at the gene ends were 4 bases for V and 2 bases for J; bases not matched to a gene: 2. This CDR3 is CASSASGTGANVLTF. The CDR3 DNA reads TGTGCCAGCAGTGCGAGCGGGACTGGGGCCAACGTCCTGACTTTC.

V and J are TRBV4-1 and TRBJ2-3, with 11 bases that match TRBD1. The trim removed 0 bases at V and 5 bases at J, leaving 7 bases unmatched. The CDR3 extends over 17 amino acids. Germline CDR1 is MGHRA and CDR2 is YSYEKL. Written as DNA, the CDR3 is TGCGCCAGCAGCCAAGATAAGGGGACAGGGGGACAAGATACGCAGTATTTT. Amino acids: CASSQDKGTGGQDTQYF.

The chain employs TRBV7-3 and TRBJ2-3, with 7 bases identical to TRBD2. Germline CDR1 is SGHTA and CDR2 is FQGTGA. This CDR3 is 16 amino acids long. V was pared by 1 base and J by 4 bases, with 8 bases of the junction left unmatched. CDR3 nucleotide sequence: TGTGCCAGCAGCTTAAAGGCAGCCCGGGGGGCAGATACGCAGTATTTT. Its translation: CASSLKAARGADTQYF.

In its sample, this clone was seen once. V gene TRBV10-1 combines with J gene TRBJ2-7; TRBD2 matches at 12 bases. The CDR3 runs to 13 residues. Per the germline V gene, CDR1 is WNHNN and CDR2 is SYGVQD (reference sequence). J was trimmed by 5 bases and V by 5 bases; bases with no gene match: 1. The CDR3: CASSLAGGNEQYF. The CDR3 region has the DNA TGCGCCAGCAGTCTAGCGGGAGGGAACGAGCAGTACTTC.

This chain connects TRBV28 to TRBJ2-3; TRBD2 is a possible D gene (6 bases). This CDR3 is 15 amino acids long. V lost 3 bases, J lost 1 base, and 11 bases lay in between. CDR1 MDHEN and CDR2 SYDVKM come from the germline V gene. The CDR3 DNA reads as TGTGCCAGCAGTTTCCCCGGGAGTCGCACAGATACGCAGTATTTT. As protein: CASSFPGSRTDTQYF. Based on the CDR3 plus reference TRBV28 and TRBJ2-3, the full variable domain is DVKVTQSSRYLVKRTGEKVFLECVQDMDHENMFWYRQDPGLGLRLIYFSYDVKMKEKGDIPEGYSVSREKKERFSLILESASTNQTSMYLCASSFPGSRTDTQYFGPGTRLTVL.

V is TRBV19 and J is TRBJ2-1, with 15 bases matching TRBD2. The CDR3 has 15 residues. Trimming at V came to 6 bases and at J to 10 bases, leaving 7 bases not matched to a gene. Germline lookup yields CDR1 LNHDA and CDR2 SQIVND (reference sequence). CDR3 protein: CASRWTSGGAGEQFF. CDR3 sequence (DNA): TGTGCCAGTAGGTGGACTAGCGGGGGGGCCGGGGAGCAGTTCTTC.

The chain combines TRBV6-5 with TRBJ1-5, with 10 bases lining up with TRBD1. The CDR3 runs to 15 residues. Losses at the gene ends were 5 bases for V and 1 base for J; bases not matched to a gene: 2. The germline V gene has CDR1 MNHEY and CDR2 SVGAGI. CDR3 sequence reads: CASSQTGGSNQPQHF. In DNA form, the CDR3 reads TGTGCCAGCAGTCAGACAGGGGGCAGCAATCAGCCCCAGCATTTT.

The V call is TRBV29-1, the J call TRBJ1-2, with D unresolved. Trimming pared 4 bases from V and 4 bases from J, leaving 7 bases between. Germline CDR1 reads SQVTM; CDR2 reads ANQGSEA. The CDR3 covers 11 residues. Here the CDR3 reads CSVVVGYGYTF. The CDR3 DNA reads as TGCAGCGTTGTAGTTGGCTATGGCTACACCTTC.

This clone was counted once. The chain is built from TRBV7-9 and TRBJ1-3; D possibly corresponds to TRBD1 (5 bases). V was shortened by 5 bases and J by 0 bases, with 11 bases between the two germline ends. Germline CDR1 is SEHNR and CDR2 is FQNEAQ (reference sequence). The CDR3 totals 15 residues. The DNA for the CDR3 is TGTGCCAGCAGCCACAACAGGAGCTCTGGAAACACCATATATTTT. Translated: CASSHNRSSGNTIYF.

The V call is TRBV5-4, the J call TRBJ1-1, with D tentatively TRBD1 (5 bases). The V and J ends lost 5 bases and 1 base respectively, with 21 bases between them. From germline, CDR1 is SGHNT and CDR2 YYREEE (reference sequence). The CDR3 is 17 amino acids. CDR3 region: CASSTKKPTGPNTEAFF. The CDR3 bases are TGTGCCAGCAGTACGAAAAAACCCACAGGTCCGAACACTGAAGCTTTCTTT.

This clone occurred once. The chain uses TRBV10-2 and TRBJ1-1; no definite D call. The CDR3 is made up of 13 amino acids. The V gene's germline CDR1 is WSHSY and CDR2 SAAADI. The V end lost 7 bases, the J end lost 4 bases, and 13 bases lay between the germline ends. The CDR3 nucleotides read TGCGCCAGCAAAGCGATTGGCATCACTGAAGCTTTCTTT. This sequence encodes CASKAIGITEAFF.

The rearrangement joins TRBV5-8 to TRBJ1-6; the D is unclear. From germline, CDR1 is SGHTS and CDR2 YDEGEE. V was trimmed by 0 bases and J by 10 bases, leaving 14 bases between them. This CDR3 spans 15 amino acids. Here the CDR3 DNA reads TGTGCCAGCAGCTTGGAATCTGGACTGTCATCACCCCTCCACTTT. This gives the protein CASSLESGLSSPLHF.

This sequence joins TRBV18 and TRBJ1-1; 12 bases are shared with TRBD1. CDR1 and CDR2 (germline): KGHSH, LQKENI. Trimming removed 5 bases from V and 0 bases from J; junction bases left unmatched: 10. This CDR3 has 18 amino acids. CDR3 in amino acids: CASSMTGDRGPVNTEAFF. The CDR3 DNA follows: TGTGCCAGCTCAATGACCGGGGACAGGGGGCCGGTGAACACTGAAGCTTTCTTT.

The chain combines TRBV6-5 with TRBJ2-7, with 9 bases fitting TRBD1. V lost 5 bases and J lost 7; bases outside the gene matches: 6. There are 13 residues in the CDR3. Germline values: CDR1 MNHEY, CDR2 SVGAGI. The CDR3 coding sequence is TGTGCCAGCAGTCGGACAGGGGTGGAAGAGCAGTACTTC. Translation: CASSRTGVEEQYF.

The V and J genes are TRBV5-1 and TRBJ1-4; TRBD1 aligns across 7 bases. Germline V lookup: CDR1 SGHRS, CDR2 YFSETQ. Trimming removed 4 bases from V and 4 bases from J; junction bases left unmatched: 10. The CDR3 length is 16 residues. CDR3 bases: TGCGCCAGCAGCCCCGCCCGACAGGGCCTTAATGAAAAACTGTTTTTT. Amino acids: CASSPARQGLNEKLFF.

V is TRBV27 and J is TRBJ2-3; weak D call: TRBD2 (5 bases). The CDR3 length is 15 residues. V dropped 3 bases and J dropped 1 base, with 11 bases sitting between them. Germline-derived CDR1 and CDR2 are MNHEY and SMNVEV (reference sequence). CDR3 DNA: TGTGCCAGCAGTTTCTCCGGGATCGGCACAGATACGCAGTATTTT. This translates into CASSFSGIGTDTQYF.

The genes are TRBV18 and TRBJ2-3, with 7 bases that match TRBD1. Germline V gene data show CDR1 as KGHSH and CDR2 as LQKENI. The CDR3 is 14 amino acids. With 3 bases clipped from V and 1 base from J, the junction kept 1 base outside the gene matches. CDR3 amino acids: CASSPGTGTDTQYF. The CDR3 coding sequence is TGTGCCAGCTCACCGGGGACAGGCACAGATACGCAGTATTTT.

CDR3 protein: CAWRLTGGTEAFF. For the CDR3, the DNA is TGTGCCTGGAGGCTGACAGGGGGCACTGAAGCTTTCTTT. This sequence joins TRBV30 and TRBJ1-1; 9 nucleotides line up with TRBD1. V shed 3 bases, J shed 4 bases, and the junction held 3 bases outside the gene matches. The CDR3 is made up of 13 amino acids. The germline V gene has CDR1 GTSNPN and CDR2 SVGIG (reference sequence). Complete variable domain (other parts from reference TRBV30 and TRBJ1-1): SQTIHQWPATLVQPVGSPLSLECTVEGTSNPNLYWYRQAAGRGLQLLFYSVGIGQISSEVPQNLSASRPQDRQFILSSKKLLLSDSGFYLCAWRLTGGTEAFFGQGTRLTVV.

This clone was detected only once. The CDR3 DNA follows: TGTGCCAGCAGTTCCGTTAATCAGCCCCAGCATTTT. This gives the protein CASSSVNQPQHF. The chain carries TRBV27 and TRBJ1-5; D is undetermined. The germline V gene has CDR1 MNHEY and CDR2 SMNVEV (reference sequence). V dropped 4 bases and J dropped 4 bases, with 5 bases sitting between them. The CDR3 extends over 12 amino acids.

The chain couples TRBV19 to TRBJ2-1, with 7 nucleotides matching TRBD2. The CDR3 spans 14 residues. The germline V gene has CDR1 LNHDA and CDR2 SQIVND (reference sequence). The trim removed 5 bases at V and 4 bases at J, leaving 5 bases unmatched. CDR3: CASSLQRGYNEQFF. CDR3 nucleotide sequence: TGTGCCAGTAGTCTTCAGCGGGGTTACAATGAGCAGTTCTTC.